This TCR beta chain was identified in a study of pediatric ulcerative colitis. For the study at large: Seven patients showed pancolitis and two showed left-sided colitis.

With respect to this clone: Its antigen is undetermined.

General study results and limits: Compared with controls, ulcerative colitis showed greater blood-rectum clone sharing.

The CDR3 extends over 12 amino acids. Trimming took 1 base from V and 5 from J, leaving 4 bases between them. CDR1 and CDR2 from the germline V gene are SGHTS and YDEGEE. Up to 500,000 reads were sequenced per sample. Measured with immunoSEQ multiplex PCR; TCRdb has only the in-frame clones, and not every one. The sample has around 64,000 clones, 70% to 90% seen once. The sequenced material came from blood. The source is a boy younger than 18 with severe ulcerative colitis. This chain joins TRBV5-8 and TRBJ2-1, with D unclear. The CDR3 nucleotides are TGTGCCAGCAGCTTGACAGACAATGAGCAGTTCTTC. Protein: CASSLTDNEQFF.